The 27 T cell receptor beta chains given below trace back to one sample, sequenced in a study of T-cell reconstitution after alpha-beta-depleted transplantation in children. TCRbeta library preparation incorporated unique molecular identifiers. TCRdb fed the PCR reads into MiXCR, producing one record per CDR3 protein. The sample yields around 600,000 distinct CDR3 sequences, 16% seen once. The material was PBMCs from the stem cell graft donor, obtained from the stem cell graft. These receptor sequences come from a human donor who donated a stem cell graft to a child with acute myeloid leukemia.

The chain employs TRBV27 and TRBJ2-1; no reliable D call. V shed 8 bases and J shed 0 bases, with 11 bases lying between them. Germline lookup yields CDR1 MNHEY and CDR2 SMNVEV (reference sequence). This CDR3 has 14 residues. The CDR3 coding sequence is TGTGCCAGCGGCATACAAAGCTCCTACAATGAGCAGTTCTTC. This codes for CASGIQSSYNEQFF.

This clonotype was counted between two and nine times. The rearrangement uses TRBV12-3 or TRBV12-4 and TRBJ1-2, with 8 nucleotides matching TRBD1. The V and J ends lost 5 bases and 8 bases, in that order; junction bases with no gene match: 10. The CDR3 sequence is 14 residues long. CDR3 DNA sequence: TGTGCCAGCAGTCGTAGACAGGGGACTGGGGGCTACACCTTC. Translated, it gives CASSRRQGTGGYTF.

The chain is built from TRBV12-5 and TRBJ2-1; maybe TRBD1 (5 bases). The CDR3 runs 18 residues. V shed 2 bases and J shed 1 base, with 18 bases lying between them. Germline values: CDR1 LGHNT, CDR2 FRNRAP. CDR3 nucleotides: TGTGCTAGTGGTTTGTCCTCCCCCAGGGCTGGGTCCTACAATGAGCAGTTCTTC. Amino acid sequence: CASGLSSPRAGSYNEQFF. Supplemented by reference TRBV12-5 and TRBJ2-1, the full variable domain reads DARVTQTPRHKVTEMGQEVTMRCQPILGHNTVFWYRQTMMQGLELLAYFRNRAPLDDSGMPKDRFSAEMPDATLATLKIQPSEPRDSAVYFCASGLSSPRAGSYNEQFFGPGTRLTVL.

The J gene is TRBJ1-6, the V gene TRBV6-2 or TRBV6-3, with 9 bases identical to TRBD1. Germline loops: CDR1 MNHEY, CDR2 SVGEGT. The CDR3 is 16 amino acids. Germline trimming cut 2 bases from V and 9 bases from J; bases unmatched to any gene: 8. CDR3 bases: TGTGCCAGCAGTTACCGCGGACAGGGGCAGGGTTCACCCCTCCACTTT. Amino acids: CASSYRGQGQGSPLHF.

This clonotype has at least ten counts. The rearrangement joins TRBV12-3 or TRBV12-4 to TRBJ1-6; no clear D. V was clipped by 6 bases and J by 7 bases, with 10 bases between them. This CDR3 is built from 13 residues. DNA for the CDR3: TGTGCCAGCAGCTTAAGGGAAAATTCACCCCTCCACTTT. Its translation is CASSLRENSPLHF.

The rearrangement joins TRBV7-9 to TRBJ1-2; D unclear. The V gene's germline CDR1 is SEHNR and CDR2 FQNEAQ (reference sequence). V lost 5 bases, J lost 6 bases, and 10 bases lay in between. The CDR3 is made up of 12 amino acids. CDR3: CASSPLTDGYTF. Here the CDR3 DNA reads TGTGCCAGCAGCCCCCTTACGGATGGCTACACCTTC.

This clonotype came up a few times. The chain employs TRBV7-9 and TRBJ1-4, with 11 nucleotides matching TRBD1. The germline V gene encodes CDR1 SEHNR and CDR2 FQNEAQ (reference sequence). The CDR3 contains 15 residues. V gave up 2 bases and J gave up 7 bases; unmatched junction bases: 3. CDR3 in amino acids: CASSLPDRGPEKLFF. Written as DNA, the CDR3 is TGTGCCAGCAGCTTACCGGACAGGGGGCCTGAAAAACTGTTTTTT.

This clonotype was seen only a few times. The chain carries TRBV7-2 and TRBJ2-5; TRBD2 matches at 11 bases. V was pared by 4 bases and J by 1 base, with 2 bases of the junction left unmatched. Looked up from germline, CDR1 is SGHTA and CDR2 is FQGNSA. CDR3 length: 15 residues. The CDR3 coding sequence is TGTGCCAGCAGCTCTAGCGGGGGGTTCCAAGAGACCCAGTACTTC. This codes for CASSSSGGFQETQYF.

The genes are TRBV28 and TRBJ2-7; D is possibly TRBD1 (5 bases). The V end was cut by 7 bases, the J end by 5 bases, with 12 bases between. The germline V gene encodes CDR1 MDHEN and CDR2 SYDVKM. This CDR3 is 12 amino acids long. CDR3 sequence reads: CASTAGSNEQYV. CDR3 nucleotide sequence: TGTGCCAGCACTGCAGGGTCCAACGAGCAGTACGTC.

This clonotype was recorded many times. The J gene is TRBJ1-2, the V gene TRBV12-3 or TRBV12-4; D gene uncertain. The CDR3 runs 13 residues. Trimming took off 2 bases at V and 8 bases at J, with 12 bases between the two ends. The DNA of the CDR3 is TGTGCCAGCAGTTTAACCGGTTCGGGCGGCTACACCTTC. Amino acid sequence: CASSLTGSGGYTF.

In DNA form, the CDR3 reads TGTGCCAGCAGCTTAGAGGGTAGCGGGGGGTCGCACGAGCAGTACTTC. Amino acid sequence: CASSLEGSGGSHEQYF. The gene calls are TRBV11-2 and TRBJ2-7; 10 bases are shared with TRBD2. The length of the CDR3 is 16 residues. Per germline, CDR1 SGHAT and CDR2 FQNNGV. V was pared by 0 bases and J by 5 bases, with 7 bases of the junction left unmatched.

This clonotype was recorded a few times. The rearrangement uses TRBV30 and TRBJ1-1; 10 bases align to TRBD1. Germline assignment: CDR1 GTSNPN and CDR2 SVGIG (reference sequence). V dropped 6 bases and J dropped 6; count of bases not matched to a gene: 4. This CDR3 spans 12 amino acids. CDR3 amino acids: CACGQGDSEAFF. CDR3 bases: TGTGCCTGTGGACAGGGGGATTCTGAAGCTTTCTTT.

Ten or more counts support this clonotype. The chain joins TRBV7-2 to TRBJ2-3; possible D gene TRBD1, 6 bases. Germline V gives CDR1 SGHTA, CDR2 FQGNSA. Trimming left V 5 bases short and J 4 bases short, with 13 bases between. The CDR3 extends over 14 amino acids. The CDR3 DNA follows: TGTGCCAGCAGCAGTTCCGGGACACCAGATACGCAGTATTTT. It translates to CASSSSGTPDTQYF.

At least ten counts were recorded for this clonotype. This chain uses TRBV5-1 with TRBJ1-2; D possibly corresponds to TRBD1 (5 bases). V shed 0 bases and J shed 6 bases, with 12 bases lying between them. This CDR3 contains 14 residues. Germline lookup yields CDR1 SGHRS and CDR2 YFSETQ. The CDR3 loop is CASSLEGQGNGYTF. Here the CDR3 DNA reads TGCGCCAGCAGCTTGGAGGGCCAGGGAAATGGCTACACCTTC.

This clonotype was recorded at least ten times. The gene calls are TRBV6-5 and TRBJ1-2; D may be TRBD1 (5 bases). Between the trimmed V and J ends, which lost 7 bases and 4 bases, there was a span of 22 bases. The CDR3 extends over 16 amino acids. Germline-derived CDR1 and CDR2 are MNHEY and SVGAGI. CDR3 sequence: CASTLEQGAGGYGYTF. For the CDR3, the DNA is TGTGCCAGCACTTTAGAGCAGGGAGCGGGAGGCTATGGCTACACCTTC.

This clonotype was counted many times. The V gene is TRBV20-1, the J gene TRBJ1-1; D not certain. CDR1 and CDR2 from the germline V gene are DFQATT and SNEGSKA (reference sequence). The ends were cut back, 5 bases at V and 5 bases at J, with 15 bases in the middle. The CDR3 has 13 residues. CDR3 bases: TGCAGTGCTGATCGTCACTCTGGGACTGAAGCTTTCTTT. It is translated as CSADRHSGTEAFF.

This chain connects TRBV7-9 to TRBJ2-2; D is perhaps TRBD1 (5 bases). The CDR3 extends over 14 amino acids. CDR1 and CDR2 (germline): SEHNR, FQNEAQ (reference sequence). Trimming removed 3 bases from V and 5 bases from J, with 10 bases in between. As DNA, the CDR3 is TGTGCCAGCAGCTTCGCAGGGTCTACCGGGGAGCTGTTTTTT. Its protein product is CASSFAGSTGELFF.

The chain links TRBV29-1 to TRBJ2-4; 9 positions agree with TRBD1. This CDR3 has 13 residues. Trimming cost V 4 bases and J 8 bases; bases outside gene matches: 6. Germline-derived CDR1 and CDR2 are SQVTM and ANQGSEA. This CDR3 reads CSVGGDRVHIQYF. CDR3 DNA: TGCAGCGTTGGGGGGGACAGGGTTCACATTCAGTACTTC.

The V call is TRBV7-2, the J call TRBJ1-1, with D unclear. Between the trimmed V and J ends, which lost 6 bases and 3 bases, there was a span of 11 bases. The CDR3 contains 13 residues. CDR1 and CDR2 from the germline V gene are SGHTA and FQGNSA. DNA of the CDR3: TGTGCCAGCAGTCAAACGGGGTACACTGAAGCTTTCTTT. Protein product: CASSQTGYTEAFF.

This clonotype has only a few counts. The rearrangement uses TRBV29-1 and TRBJ1-5, with D maybe TRBD1 (5 bases). Trimming shortened V by 7 bases and J by 6 bases, and 16 bases separated the two germline ends. The CDR3 sequence is 13 residues long. Germline CDR1 is SQVTM and CDR2 is ANQGSEA. As DNA, the CDR3 is TGCAGCGCTGGTTGGGGGGAAGGTCAGCCCCAGCATTTT. Protein sequence: CSAGWGEGQPQHF.

This clonotype appeared a few times. V is TRBV6-5 and J is TRBJ1-5, with D maybe TRBD1 (5 bases). V was clipped by 4 bases and J by 5 bases, with 12 bases between them. CDR3 size: 14 residues. Germline V gene sequence: CDR1 MNHEY, CDR2 SVGAGI. CDR3 nucleotide sequence: TGTGCCAGCAGTTCATCAGGGTATGATCAGCCCCAGCATTTT. It codes for CASSSSGYDQPQHF.

This clonotype was seen more than once but under ten times. The V gene is TRBV6-1, the J gene TRBJ2-1, with 8 bases identical to TRBD2. J was trimmed by 4 bases and V by 6 bases; bases with no gene match: 14. CDR1 and CDR2 (germline): MNHNS, SASEGT. The CDR3 spans 17 residues. The CDR3 loop reads CASSGVPGGGEYNEQFF. The CDR3 region has the DNA TGTGCCAGCAGCGGGGTACCGGGGGGGGGAGAATACAATGAGCAGTTCTTC.

Ten or more counts support this clonotype. J is TRBJ1-2 and V is TRBV20-1, with 9 bases lining up with TRBD1. The trim removed 5 bases at V and 5 bases at J, leaving 18 bases unmatched. The CDR3 length is 17 residues. Germline loops: CDR1 DFQATT, CDR2 SNEGSKA (reference sequence). The DNA for the CDR3 is TGCAGTGCTCAGCCCCCCATGAAGGACAGGGGAGGGTATGGCTACACCTTC. Translation: CSAQPPMKDRGGYGYTF.

In this sample, this clonotype turned up many times. The CDR3 DNA reads as TGCAGTGCCCTCAGGACAGGATTCAACAATCAGCCCCAGCATTTT. Protein: CSALRTGFNNQPQHF. The rearrangement uses TRBV20-1 and TRBJ1-5; TRBD1 matches at 7 bases. This CDR3 has 15 residues. Trimming cost V 6 bases and J 3 bases; bases outside gene matches: 11. Germline lookup yields CDR1 DFQATT and CDR2 SNEGSKA (reference sequence).

The sample holds many counts of this clonotype. The rearrangement joins TRBV7-9 to TRBJ2-3; D unresolved. The V gene lost 3 bases and the J gene lost 6 bases, with 7 bases spanning the gap. The germline gives CDR1 SEHNR, CDR2 FQNEAQ (reference sequence). The CDR3 contains 12 residues. As DNA, the CDR3 is TGTGCCAGCAGCTTCTCCGTGGATACGCAGTATTTT. Translated, it gives CASSFSVDTQYF.

A few counts support this clonotype. The rearrangement uses TRBV29-1 and TRBJ2-7; 9 positions match TRBD1. The V and J ends lost 4 bases and 7 bases, in that order; junction bases with no gene match: 11. Germline values: CDR1 SQVTM, CDR2 ANQGSEA. CDR3 length equals 14 residues. The CDR3: CSVARDRGFREQYF. CDR3 DNA: TGCAGCGTTGCCCGAGACAGGGGGTTCCGGGAGCAGTACTTC.

In this sample, this clonotype turned up many times. The chain employs TRBV10-1 and TRBJ2-5, with 7 bases identical to TRBD1. Germline V gene sequence: CDR1 WNHNN, CDR2 SYGVQD (reference sequence). This CDR3 comprises 13 residues. V lost 6 bases to trimming and J lost 3 bases; unmatched junction nucleotides: 4. In DNA form, the CDR3 reads TGCGCCAGCAGCAAAGGGACAGAAGAGACCCAGTACTTC. It encodes CASSKGTEETQYF.